This passage covers 17 T cell receptor beta chains from one sample sequenced in a study of cytomegalovirus exposure and HLA in healthy donors. Use of 60 Vbeta and 13 Jbeta primers characterized the PCR. The assay was immunoSEQ multiplex PCR, and TCRdb's table has in-frame clones only and misses some. Here the sample spans around 120,000 clones, 60% to 85% being singletons. The material sequenced was PBMCs. The receptors derive from a man aged 25-45 years in good health and CMV-seronegative.

This chain connects TRBV27 to TRBJ2-7, with 8 bases lining up with TRBD1. Germline V CDR1 and CDR2: MNHEY, SMNVEV (reference sequence). V lost 6 bases to trimming and J lost 3 bases; unmatched junction nucleotides: 13. The CDR3 has 16 amino acids. CDR3 nucleotides: TGTGCCAGCAGCCCCCTTCCGGGACAGGAAATCTACGAGCAGTACTTC. Encoded protein: CASSPLPGQEIYEQYF.

The chain recombines TRBV5-1 with TRBJ1-4; 7 nucleotides match TRBD1. The trim removed 4 bases at V and 3 bases at J, leaving 3 bases unmatched. The V gene's germline CDR1 is SGHRS and CDR2 YFSETQ. CDR3 size: 14 residues. DNA for the CDR3: TGCGCCAGCAGCCTGGGACAGCCTAATGAAAAACTGTTTTTT. Its translation: CASSLGQPNEKLFF.

The chain joins TRBV27 to TRBJ1-1; a possible D gene is TRBD1 (5 bases). CDR1 and CDR2 from the germline V gene are MNHEY and SMNVEV (reference sequence). Trimming removed 6 bases from V and 1 base from J, with 18 bases in between. This CDR3 is built from 16 residues. The DNA for the CDR3 is TGTGCCAGCAGCCTAAAATCAGGGTGGTCGAACACTGAAGCTTTCTTT. Amino acid sequence: CASSLKSGWSNTEAFF.

The chain links TRBV6-4 to TRBJ2-7; TRBD1 is a possible D gene (5 bases). Germline CDR1 reads MRHNA; CDR2 reads SNTAGT. V lost 7 bases and J 7 bases, leaving 32 bases between the germline ends. This CDR3 is 18 amino acids long. This CDR3 reads CASTRGDRSEDIPEEQYF. In DNA form, the CDR3 reads TGTGCCAGCACCCGAGGAGACCGCAGTGAGGACATCCCAGAAGAGCAGTACTTC.

A few counts support this clone. The rearrangement uses TRBV29-1 and TRBJ2-5; D is undetermined. The CDR3 totals 11 residues. Trimming removed 7 bases from V and 4 bases from J, with 10 bases in between. The germline V gene encodes CDR1 SQVTM and CDR2 ANQGSEA. DNA of the CDR3: TGCAGCGCGTCATTGGCAGAGACCCAGTACTTC. It specifies CSASLAETQYF.

The chain is built from TRBV29-1 and TRBJ2-7; 7 bases fit TRBD1. Germline trimming cut 4 bases from V and 5 bases from J; bases unmatched to any gene: 8. Germline V lookup: CDR1 SQVTM, CDR2 ANQGSEA. This CDR3 region has 13 residues. CDR3 sequence reads: CSVVNRGPNEQYF. The CDR3 DNA reads TGCAGCGTTGTGAATAGGGGGCCAAACGAGCAGTACTTC.

V is TRBV7-9 and J is TRBJ1-1; no reliable D call. This CDR3 is 15 amino acids long. Trimming removed 1 base at V and 3 bases at J, with 12 bases between. Germline V gene lookup returns CDR1 SEHNR and CDR2 FQNEAQ (reference sequence). The CDR3 region is CASSLVGISDTEAFF. CDR3 sequence (DNA): TGTGCCAGCAGCTTAGTCGGGATTTCGGACACTGAAGCTTTCTTT.

The chain carries TRBV9 and TRBJ2-5; D uncertain. V lost 1 base, J lost 5 bases, and 15 bases lay in between. The CDR3 consists of 15 residues. Per the germline V gene, CDR1 is SGDLS and CDR2 is YYNGEE. CDR3 nucleotide sequence: TGTGCCAGCAGCGTATCAAGTGGAGCCTGGGAGACCCAGTACTTC. This translates into CASSVSSGAWETQYF.

This clone is a singleton in its sample. The V and J genes are TRBV28 and TRBJ2-1; D remains unclear. Germline V gives CDR1 MDHEN, CDR2 SYDVKM. The CDR3 runs 12 residues. Trimming shortened V by 2 bases and J by 10 bases, and 9 bases separated the two germline ends. This chain's CDR3 is CASSLPVAEQFF. The CDR3 region has the DNA TGTGCCAGCAGTTTACCGGTTGCCGAGCAGTTCTTC.

The CDR3 DNA reads TGCGCCAGCAGCTTGGGCGGGACTAGCGGGGGCACAGATACGCAGTATTTT. Protein product: CASSLGGTSGGTDTQYF. The chain employs TRBV5-1 and TRBJ2-3, with 13 positions matching TRBD2. Germline assignment: CDR1 SGHRS and CDR2 YFSETQ. Losses at the gene ends were 0 bases for V and 1 base for J; bases not matched to a gene: 2. The CDR3 extends over 17 amino acids. Full variable domain (missing parts from reference TRBV5-1 and TRBJ2-3): KAGVTQTPRYLIKTRGQQVTLSCSPISGHRSVSWYQQTPGQGLQFLFEYFSETQRNKGNFPGRFSGRQFSNSRSEMNVSTLELGDSALYLCASSLGGTSGGTDTQYFGPGTRLTVL.

CDR3 DNA sequence: TGTGCCAGCAGCCGACAGGGCCCCTACGAGCAGTACTTC. This sequence encodes CASSRQGPYEQYF. This sequence joins TRBV7-9 and TRBJ2-7, with 7 bases that match TRBD1. Germline V gene data show CDR1 as SEHNR and CDR2 as FQNEAQ (reference sequence). V gave up 5 bases and J gave up 2 bases; unmatched junction bases: 3. The CDR3 runs 13 residues. Using reference TRBV7-9 and TRBJ2-7 for the parts outside the CDR3, the full variable domain is DTGVSQNPRHKITKRGQNVTFRCDPISEHNRLYWYRQTLGQGPEFLTYFQNEAQLEKSRLLSDRFSAERPKGSFSTLEIQRTEQGDSAMYLCASSRQGPYEQYFGPGTRLTVT.

This chain joins TRBV6-4 and TRBJ2-2, with 10 bases aligning to TRBD1. V lost 4 bases, J lost 4 bases, and 0 bases stayed unmatched. This CDR3 has 14 amino acids. Per germline, CDR1 MRHNA and CDR2 SNTAGT. The CDR3 is CASSGTGGTGELFF. For the CDR3, the DNA is TGTGCCAGCAGTGGGACAGGGGGCACCGGGGAGCTGTTTTTT.

V usage is TRBV28 and J usage is TRBJ1-2; 9 bases match TRBD1. Trimming cost V 8 bases and J 3 bases; bases outside gene matches: 4. The germline CDR1 and CDR2 sequences are MDHEN and SYDVKM. The CDR3 sequence is 13 residues long. CDR3 nucleotide sequence: TGTGCCAGCGGGGGACAGGGCCACTATGGCTACACCTTC. This sequence encodes CASGGQGHYGYTF.

This chain joins TRBV5-6 and TRBJ1-6; D possibly corresponds to TRBD1 (5 bases). Germline-derived CDR1 and CDR2 are SGHDT and YYEEEE. There are 15 residues in the CDR3. V was trimmed by 1 base and J by 9 bases, leaving 14 bases between them. For the CDR3, the DNA is TGTGCCAGCAGCTTGCGGGTGACAGAAGCTTCACCCCTCCACTTT. Encoded protein: CASSLRVTEASPLHF.

The chain joins TRBV27 to TRBJ2-7, with D possibly being TRBD2 (5 bases). The CDR3 totals 13 residues. V lost 5 bases and J 2 bases, leaving 10 bases between the germline ends. Germline V gives CDR1 MNHEY, CDR2 SMNVEV (reference sequence). As DNA, the CDR3 is TGTGCCAGCAGTGGACTGTCCCCCTACGAGCAGTACTTC. Translating gives CASSGLSPYEQYF.

This chain links TRBV4-1 with TRBJ1-2; D might be TRBD1 (6 bases). Germline V gives CDR1 MGHRA, CDR2 YSYEKL. This CDR3 region has 15 residues. V dropped 5 bases and J dropped 2 bases, with 15 bases sitting between them. The CDR3 region has the DNA TGCGCCAGCAGCGAAGGGGGACGGGGGAACTATGGCTACACCTTC. Protein sequence: CASSEGGRGNYGYTF.

The rearrangement links TRBV5-8 to TRBJ2-7, with 8 bases lining up with TRBD1. Germline trimming cut 4 bases from V and 3 bases from J; bases unmatched to any gene: 6. The V gene's germline CDR1 is SGHTS and CDR2 YDEGEE. This CDR3 has 14 residues. The DNA for the CDR3 is TGTGCCAGCAGCGAAAAGGACAGGGTCTACGAGCAGTACTTC. This sequence encodes CASSEKDRVYEQYF. Complete variable domain (other parts from reference TRBV5-8 and TRBJ2-7): EAGVTQSPTHLIKTRGQQATLRCSPISGHTSVYWYQQALGLGLQFLLWYDEGEERNRGNFPPRFSGRQFPNYSSELNVNALELEDSALYLCASSEKDRVYEQYFGPGTRLTVT.